The entry below describes one T cell receptor (beta chain). This clonotype was seen more than once but under ten times. Its antigen is still unknown. Per-base quality was not reported, and no clone a single base away is much larger than it. Ficoll-Paque density gradient centrifugation was used to isolate PBMCs. The instrument was an Illumina NovaSeq 6000. Using 5'RACE with constant-segment primers, TCRalpha and TCRbeta cDNA libraries were constructed, with sample barcodes and unique molecular identifiers added in the process. Trizol reagent was used to extract RNA from every sample. Amplification of the libraries took two PCR steps, and the second step added a second sample barcode plus Illumina TruSeq adapters. Libraries were sequenced on an Illumina NovaSeq with 2 x 150 bp paired-end reads. Processing in the source paper ran as follows. The reads were demultiplexed and collapsed into UMI-guided consensus sequences using migec v1.2.7. Using mixcr v2.1.11, the UMI consensuses were aligned to TRA and TRB V and J templates and assembled into clonotypes. A clonotype was counted as expanded or contracted only if both edgeR and NoisET called the change significant, with noise models trained on biological replicates. edgeR calls used a false discovery rate-adjusted p below 0.01 and a log2 fold-change threshold of 1. As an exploratory analysis of dynamics, max-normalized trajectories of the 1000 most abundant clonotypes were examined by PCA with hierarchical clustering. Separately sequenced CD4+ and CD8+ repertoires were used to assign a CD4 or CD8 phenotype to each responding clone. TCRdb reworked the public reads: Q25 trimming with fastp, MiXCR clone assembly, productive beta chains retained. Records with the same CDR3 protein are collapsed into one entry carrying the most frequent genes and DNA. The V and J calls and clone size are TCRdb's, not the authors'. This sample holds 300,000 to 350,000 distinct CDR3 sequences; 12% to 15% were observed only once. Of the sample, 22% is held by the ten largest clones.

The entry originates in a study of T-cell memory formation after mild COVID-19 (dated by TCRdb to the early 2020s). Some background on the complete study: TCR sequence clusters from the two donors were found to be largely donor specific. T-cell clones expanding and contracting after mild COVID-19 in a couple of donors were tracked by longitudinal TCRalpha and TCRbeta repertoire sequencing. The cohort comprised two young, previously healthy adult volunteers, one female and one male.

Findings and caveats that apply to the study as a whole: From day 15 to 85, contracting clones showed balanced CD4/CD8 phenotypes, whereas a second wave of clones that expanded from day 15 to 37 leaned towards CD4+. Only a couple of mild cases were covered by the study, and larger cohorts that include severe cases with pre-infection samples were considered necessary. The detection of some responding clones in pre-infection memory suggests that pre-existing cross-reactive memory T cells joined the SARS-CoV-2 response. Contracting CD4+ clones turned up mainly in the CM and EM memory subsets, whereas EMRA was where CD8+ clones were enriched. SARS-CoV-2 specificity of the second-wave clones peaking on day 37 was not confirmed.

From a lookup of the germline V gene, CDR1 and CDR2 are KGHSH and LQKENI. V trim: 3 bases; J trim: 8 bases; unmatched bases: 5. The CDR3 goes from the cysteine to the phenylalanine over 16 residues. The read is trimmed to its CDR3 DNA, 48 bases read in frame from base 1. The chain is encoded by TRBV18 joined to TRBJ2-1; 15 central bases correspond to TRBD2. The receptor was isolated from a man aged 18 to 30 who had mild COVID-19 (a few samples of this study predate the infection). The sample titles of this study are shuffled in the database, so cell type and time point are left out; the donor was told from shared clones. Sample: PBMCs or a T cell subset sorted from them (not recorded which). The DNA sequence reads TGTGCCAGCTCACCGCGGACTAGCGGGGGGGCCCATGAGCAGTTCTTC. Translated, it gives CASSPRTSGGAHEQFF.